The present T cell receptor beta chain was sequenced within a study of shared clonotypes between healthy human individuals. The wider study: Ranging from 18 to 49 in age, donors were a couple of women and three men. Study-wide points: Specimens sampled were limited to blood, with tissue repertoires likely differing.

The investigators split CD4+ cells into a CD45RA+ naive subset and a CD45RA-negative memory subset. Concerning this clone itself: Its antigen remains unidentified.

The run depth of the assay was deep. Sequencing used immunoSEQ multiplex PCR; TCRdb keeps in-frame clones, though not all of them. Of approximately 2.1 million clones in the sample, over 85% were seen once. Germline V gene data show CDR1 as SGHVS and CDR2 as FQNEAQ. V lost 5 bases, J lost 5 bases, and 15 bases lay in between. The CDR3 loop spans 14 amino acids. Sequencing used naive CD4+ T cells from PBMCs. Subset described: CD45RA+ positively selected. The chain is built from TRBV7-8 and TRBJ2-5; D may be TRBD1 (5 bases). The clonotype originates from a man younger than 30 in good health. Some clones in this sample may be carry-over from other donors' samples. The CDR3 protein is CASSEKTVDETQYF. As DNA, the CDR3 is TGTGCCAGCAGCGAAAAGACAGTGGATGAGACCCAGTACTTC.